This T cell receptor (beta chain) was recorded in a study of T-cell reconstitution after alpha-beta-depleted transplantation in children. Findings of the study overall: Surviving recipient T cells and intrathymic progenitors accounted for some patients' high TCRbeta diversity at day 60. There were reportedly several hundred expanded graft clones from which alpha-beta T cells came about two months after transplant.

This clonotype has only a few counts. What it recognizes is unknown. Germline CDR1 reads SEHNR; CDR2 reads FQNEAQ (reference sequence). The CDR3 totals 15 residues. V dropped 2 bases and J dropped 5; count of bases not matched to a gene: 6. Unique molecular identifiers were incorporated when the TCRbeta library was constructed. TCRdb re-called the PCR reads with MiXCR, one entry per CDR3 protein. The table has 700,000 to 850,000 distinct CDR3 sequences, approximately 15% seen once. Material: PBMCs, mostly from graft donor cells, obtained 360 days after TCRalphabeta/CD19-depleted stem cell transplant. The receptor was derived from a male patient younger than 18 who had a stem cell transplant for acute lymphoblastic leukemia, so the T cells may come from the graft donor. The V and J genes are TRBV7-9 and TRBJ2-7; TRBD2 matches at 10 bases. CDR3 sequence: CASSLLAGVRNEQYF. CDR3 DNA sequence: TGTGCCAGCAGCTTACTAGCGGGAGTTAGAAACGAGCAGTACTTC.